This TCR beta chain was sequenced for a study of shared clonotypes between healthy human individuals. Of note for this clone: The sample contains more than one DNA sequence encoding this CDR3.

Germline V gene lookup returns CDR1 MNHEY and CDR2 SVGAGI. V was shortened by 0 bases and J by 2 bases, with 10 bases between the two germline ends. The CDR3 spans 15 residues. Some clones are missing from TCRdb's copy, which holds only in-frame ones; the method was immunoSEQ multiplex PCR. The sample includes over 2 million clones, 90% to 95% of them seen just once. This chain uses TRBV6-5 with TRBJ1-1; possible D gene TRBD1, 6 bases. The specimen sequenced was naive CD4+ T cells sorted from blood. The subset was: CD45RA+ positively selected. The TCR sequence derives from a man between 18 and 29 years old in good health. CDR3 sequence (DNA): TGTGCCAGCAGTTACTCCGGCAGGGGCAACACTGAAGCTTTCTTT. Amino acid sequence: CASSYSGRGNTEAFF.